This T cell receptor beta chain came from a study of blood T cell repertoires in COVID-19 (dated by TCRdb to about 2020). Looking at the study overall: The collaborator samples originated in the United States, Italy and Spain and spanned the acute and convalescent phases of COVID-19. The prospective study material was composed of cDNA or gDNA derived from T cells, B-cell-depleted T cells, or PBMCs. Subjects who had been exposed to COVID-19, were actively infected with it, or had recovered from it provided the deeply sampled blood TCRbeta repertoires that made up the dataset. A freely available public database, intended as a resource for researchers studying the immune response to SARS-CoV-2, is where the repertoires were released. Samples were obtained from the ongoing ImmuneRACE study (first 160 participants) and from some 1,300 subjects provided by 6 global collaborators. Nearly every sample came with metadata listing a de-identified subject ID, COVID-19 status, age in years and sex. Where available, HLA class I and class II types were taken from metadata supplied by the sample provider and were not determined by assay-based typing.

From the cysteine through the phenylalanine, the CDR3 covers 13 amino acids. Only the CDR3 DNA stays, 39 bases, in frame from base 1. The junction carries 8 bases between V and J, which are trimmed by 2 bases and 3 bases respectively. The germline V gene (reference sequence) supplies CDR1 MNHEY and CDR2 SMNVEV. This clone was seen more than once but under ten times. Its antigen remains unidentified. No base quality values were provided; no much bigger clone lies one nucleotide off. General conclusions and limits of the study: How much clinical and demographic metadata was included differed by source and by participant, and the metadata was provided uncurated.

The immunoSEQ Assay, a bias-controlled multiplex PCR, was used to amplify TCRbeta CDR3 regions from genomic DNA. On the authors' methods: Nucleated cell counts per sample were estimated from amplification of reference gene primers within the assay. To quantify the absolute abundance of each unique TCRbeta CDR3 rearrangement, sequence reads were collapsed and filtered. For each sample, productive Simpson clonality was calculated as the square root of Simpson's diversity index over productive rearrangements. What TCRdb holds here is the immuneACCESS table cut down to in-frame rearrangements. Part of the clones is not present; checked against another copy, under half of the missing clones reflect an unresolved V gene, and the others are unexplained. The V and J calls and clone size are taken from that table; D and trimming were inferred from the DNA. The sample table shows fewer than 200,000 clones, and around 80% are seen once. The leading ten clones occupy approximately 7% of the sample.

The collaborating institutions used their own protocols to collect whole blood in K2EDTA tubes. For TCRbeta analysis, collaborators shipped samples in one of three forms: frozen whole blood, isolated PBMCs, or DNA extracted from either of those sample types. Sequencing used peripheral blood. The receptor comes from a human donor in a cohort sampled during active COVID-19. The chain is assembled from TRBV27 and TRBJ2-7; TRBD1 is a possible D gene, resting on 5 matching bases. The CDR3 region reads CASSLQGSYEQYF. The DNA sequence is TGTGCCAGCAGTTTACAGGGCAGCTACGAGCAGTACTTC.